Included here is one T cell receptor (beta chain) sequence, with context. Its antigen remains unidentified. These data come from a study of cytomegalovirus exposure and HLA in healthy donors. Study in general: From HLA-typed donors, an early data release held roughly 89 million unique TCRs. Study-level results: Accurate prediction of most subjects' HLA-A and HLA-B alleles from TCR beta sequences was reported.

Germline V gene sequence: CDR1 SGHAT, CDR2 FQNNGV. Trimming pared 4 bases from V and 9 bases from J, leaving 19 bases between. This CDR3 contains 15 residues. Use of 60 Vbeta and 13 Jbeta primers characterized the PCR. Assay used: immunoSEQ multiplex PCR; TCRdb lists only in-frame clones, some missing. The top ten hold around 11% of the sample, which has roughly 120,000 clones, roughly four fifths seen once. Material: PBMCs. The TCR comes from a male donor in good health and CMV-seropositive. The J gene is TRBJ2-1, the V gene TRBV11-2; D is possibly TRBD1 (5 bases). The CDR3 DNA is TGTGCCAGCAGCTCCTTTTGGAGCAGGGTGTCTGAGCAGTTCTTC. It encodes CASSSFWSRVSEQFF.